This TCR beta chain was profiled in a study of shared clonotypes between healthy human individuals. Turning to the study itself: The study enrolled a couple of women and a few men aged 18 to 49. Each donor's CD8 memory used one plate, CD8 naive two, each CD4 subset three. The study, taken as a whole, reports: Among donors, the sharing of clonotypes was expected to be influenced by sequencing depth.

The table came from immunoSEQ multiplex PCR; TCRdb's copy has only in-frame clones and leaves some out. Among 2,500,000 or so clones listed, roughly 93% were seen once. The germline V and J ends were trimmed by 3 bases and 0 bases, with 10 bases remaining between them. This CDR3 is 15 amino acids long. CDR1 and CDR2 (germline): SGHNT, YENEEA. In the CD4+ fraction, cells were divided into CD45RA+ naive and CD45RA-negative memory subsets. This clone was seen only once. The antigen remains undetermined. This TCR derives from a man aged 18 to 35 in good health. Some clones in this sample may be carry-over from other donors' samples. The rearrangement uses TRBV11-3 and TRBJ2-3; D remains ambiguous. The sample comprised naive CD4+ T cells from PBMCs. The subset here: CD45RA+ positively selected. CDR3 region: CASSFGKESTDTQYF. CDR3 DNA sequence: TGTGCCAGCAGCTTTGGGAAGGAGAGCACAGATACGCAGTATTTT. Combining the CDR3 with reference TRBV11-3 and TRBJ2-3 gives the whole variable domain EAGVVQSPRYKIIEKKQPVAFWCNPISGHNTLYWYLQNLGQGPELLIRYENEEAVDDSQLPKDRFSAERLKGVDSTLKIQPAELGDSAVYLCASSFGKESTDTQYFGPGTRLTVL.